This T cell receptor (beta chain) was sequenced in a study of cytomegalovirus exposure and HLA in healthy donors. Overall study findings and caveats: Versus the approximately 720-donor mean, an Asian-associated ancestry cluster reportedly showed fewer N-insertions in a later analysis. Reported results showed that the classifier diagnosed cytomegalovirus status with high specificity and sensitivity.

A note on this clone: Its antigen is not known.

Unrecorded immune exposures were likely, despite nominal health at sampling. The CDR3 runs 17 residues. Trimming cost V 0 bases and J 4 bases; bases outside gene matches: 6. Germline V gene lookup returns CDR1 SGHAT and CDR2 FQNNGV. The PCR used 60 Vbeta and 13 Jbeta primers. Per the original methods: In a later analysis, the count reached some 75 million unique TCR beta chains, with 8.5 million to 14 million shared. This table comes from immunoSEQ multiplex PCR, and its TCRdb copy is limited to in-frame clones, with some not included. V, J and clone size derive from that table, while D and trimming were established from the DNA sequence. Of 150,000 to 200,000 clones in the sample, roughly three quarters were seen once.

The rearrangement links TRBV11-2 to TRBJ1-5; 10 bases agree with TRBD1. The TCR originated in a male donor in good health and CMV-seropositive. The sequenced sample was PBMCs. CDR3 in DNA: TGTGCCAGCAGCTTAGATCCCGGGACAGGGGCTAATCAGCCCCAGCATTTT. It codes for CASSLDPGTGANQPQHF.